The TCR beta chain under discussion was sequenced for a study of monozygotic twins with inflammatory bowel disease. Following a re-call of the 5' RACE reads, TCRdb has one entry per CDR3 protein and lacks DNA. This table holds about 380,000 distinct CDR3 sequences. The CDR3 extends over 16 amino acids. Germline V gene sequence: CDR1 MNHEY, CDR2 SVGAGI. Points on this clonotype: The antigen remains unidentified.

Overall study results and limits: IBD patients shared fewer clonotypes with others than healthy twins, especially with disease activity. Researchers reported no repertoire similarity difference between concordant and discordant twins, possibly from limited power. Lower TCRbeta diversity (inverse Simpson) was seen in IBD patients than in healthy co-twins. No one strong IBD-associated signal or clonotype was supported.

Input material: blood. The V call is TRBV6-5, the J call TRBJ2-5; the D gene TCRdb calls, TRBD2, cannot be checked with no DNA. The sequence derives from a human donor with ulcerative colitis or Crohn's disease, or a healthy co-twin of an affected twin (not recorded which). CDR3 loop: CASSSPTRTSGGRRYF.